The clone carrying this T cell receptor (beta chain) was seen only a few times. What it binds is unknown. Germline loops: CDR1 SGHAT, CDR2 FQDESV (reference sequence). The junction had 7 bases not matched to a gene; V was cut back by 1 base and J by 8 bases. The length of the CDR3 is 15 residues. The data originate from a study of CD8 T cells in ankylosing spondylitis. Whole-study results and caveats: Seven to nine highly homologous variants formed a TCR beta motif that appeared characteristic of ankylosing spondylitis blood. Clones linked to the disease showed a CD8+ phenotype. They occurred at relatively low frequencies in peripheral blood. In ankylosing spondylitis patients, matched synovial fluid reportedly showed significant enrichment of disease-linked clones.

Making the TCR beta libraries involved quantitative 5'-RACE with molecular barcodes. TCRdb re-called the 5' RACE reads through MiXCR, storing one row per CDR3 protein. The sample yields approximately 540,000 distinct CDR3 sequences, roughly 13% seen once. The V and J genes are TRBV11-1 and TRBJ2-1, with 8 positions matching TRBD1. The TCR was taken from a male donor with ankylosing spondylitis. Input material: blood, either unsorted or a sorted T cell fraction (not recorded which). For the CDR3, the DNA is TGTGCCAGCAGCTTAGGGACAGGGAACGACGATGAGCAGTTCTTC. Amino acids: CASSLGTGNDDEQFF.